Detailed here is one T cell receptor beta chain. What it recognizes is unknown. The V gene's germline CDR1 is LGHNA and CDR2 YSLEER. V was pared by 1 base and J by 0 bases, with 10 bases between. The CDR3 totals 15 residues. The time point here: sample taken at primary tumor resection. This sample is part of a study of spatial heterogeneity in lung cancer. Study-wide points: The number of expanded tumor alpha and beta chains correlated with mutation number.

TCRdb fed the 5' RACE reads into MiXCR, producing one record per CDR3 protein. The sample consists of about 4,900 distinct CDR3 sequences, about 23% of them appearing once. The sequenced sample was lung tumor tissue, obtained at surgery. This sequence was found in a male donor with early-stage non-small cell lung cancer. V gene TRBV4-3 combines with J gene TRBJ2-7; maybe TRBD1 (6 bases). The CDR3 DNA reads as TGCGCCAGCAGCCAAGCCAGACAGGTCTCCTACGAGCAGTACTTC. Encoded protein: CASSQARQVSYEQYF.